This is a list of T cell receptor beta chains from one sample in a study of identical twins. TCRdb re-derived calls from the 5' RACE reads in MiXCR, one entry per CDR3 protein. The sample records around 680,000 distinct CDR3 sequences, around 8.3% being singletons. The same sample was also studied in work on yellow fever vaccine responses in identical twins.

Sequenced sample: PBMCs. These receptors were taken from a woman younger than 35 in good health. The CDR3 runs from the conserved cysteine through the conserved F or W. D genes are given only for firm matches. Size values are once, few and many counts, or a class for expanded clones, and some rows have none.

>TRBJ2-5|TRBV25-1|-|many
TGTGCCAGCGCCCTTGGGGGGCCAGGACTCCAAGAGACCCAGTACTTC
CASALGGPGLQETQYF
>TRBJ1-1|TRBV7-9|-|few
TGTGCCAGCAGCTGGGGGGTCCCTGAAGCTTTCTTT
CASSWGVPEAFF
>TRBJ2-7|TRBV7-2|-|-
TGTGCCAGCAGCTTAGCGGTAGAGTCCGAGCAGTACTTC
CASSLAVESEQYF
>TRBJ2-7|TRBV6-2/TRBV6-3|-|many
TGTGCCAGCAGTTGGTCCGGTGGCGAGCAGTACTTC
CASSWSGGEQYF
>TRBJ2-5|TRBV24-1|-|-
TGTGCCACCAGTAAAGTGGGAGAACTTGAGACCCAGTACTTC
CATSKVGELETQYF
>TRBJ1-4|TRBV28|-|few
TGTGCCAGCCGGACGGTTAATGAAAAACTGTTTTTT
CASRTVNEKLFF
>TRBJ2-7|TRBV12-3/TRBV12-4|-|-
TGTGCCAGCAGTTTAAGAGGAAAATTCTCCTACGAGCAGTACTTC
CASSLRGKFSYEQYF
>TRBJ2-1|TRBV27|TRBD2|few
TGTGCCAGCAGTACCCGAGTGGGGGGAGGGAATGAGCAGTTCTTC
CASSTRVGGGNEQFF
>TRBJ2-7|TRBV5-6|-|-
TGTGCCAGGAGCACCGGGACTTTCTCCTACGAGCAGTACTTC
CARSTGTFSYEQYF
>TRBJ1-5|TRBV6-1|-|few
TGTGCCAGCAGTCCACAGGGAACAGGCAATCAGCCCCAGCATTTT
CASSPQGTGNQPQHF
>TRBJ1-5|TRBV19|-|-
TGTGCCAGTAGTACCCGACAGACCGATAGTCAGCCCCAGCATTTT
CASSTRQTDSQPQHF
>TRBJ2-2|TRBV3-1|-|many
TGTGCCAGCAGCCAGTTTGCCATCGGGGAGCTGTTTTTT
CASSQFAIGELFF
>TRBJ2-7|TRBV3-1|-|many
TGTGCCAGCAGCCAAGAGGGGCCCTACGAGCAGTACTTC
CASSQEGPYEQYF
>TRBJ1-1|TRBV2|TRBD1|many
TGTGCCAGCATTGGGACAGGAGAAATCACTGAAGCTTTCTTT
CASIGTGEITEAFF
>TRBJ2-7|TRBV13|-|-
TGTGCCAGCAGTAGGGGGGGCAAAGTCTCCTACGAGCAGTACTTC
CASSRGGKVSYEQYF
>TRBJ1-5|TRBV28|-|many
TGTGCCAGCAGTTCGGCTAATCAGCCCCAGCATTTT
CASSSANQPQHF
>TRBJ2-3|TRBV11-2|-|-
TGTGCCAGCAGCTTCTGGTCGCCGGGGCACACAGATACGCAGTATTTT
CASSFWSPGHTDTQYF
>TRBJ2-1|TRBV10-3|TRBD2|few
TGTGCCATCAGGGTGGCCAGCGGGAGCCCTCGGTCCTACAATGAGCAGTTCTTC
CAIRVASGSPRSYNEQFF
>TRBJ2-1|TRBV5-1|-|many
TGCGCCAGCAGCTCGCTCCATGGAGCTGATGAGCAGTTCTTC
CASSSLHGADEQFF
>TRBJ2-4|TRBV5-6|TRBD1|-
TGTGCCAGCAGCTCACCGACAGGGGGCAGCATTCAGTACTTC
CASSSPTGGSIQYF
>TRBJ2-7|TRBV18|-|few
TGTGCCAGCTCACCACCGATTTTGGAAAGGAACGAGCAGTACTTC
CASSPPILERNEQYF
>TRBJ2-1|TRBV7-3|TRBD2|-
TGTGCCAGCAGCTTAGGGACTAGCGGGGGGATGAGCTCCTACAATGAGCAGTTCTTC
CASSLGTSGGMSSYNEQFF
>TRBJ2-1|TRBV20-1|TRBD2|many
TGCAGTGCTGGGACTAGCGGGACTGCACGCTCCTACAATGAGCAGTTCTTC
CSAGTSGTARSYNEQFF
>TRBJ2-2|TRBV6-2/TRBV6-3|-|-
TGTGCCAGCAGAGAAAGAACAGGGATGCCCCCGAACACCGGGGAGCTGTTTTTT
CASRERTGMPPNTGELFF
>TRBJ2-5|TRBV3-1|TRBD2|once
TGTGCCAGCAGCCAAAGGACTAGCGGGGGGTCAGAGACCCAGTACTTC
CASSQRTSGGSETQYF
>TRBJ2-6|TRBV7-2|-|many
TGTGCCAGCAGCTTATACGGCTTTGGGGCCAACGTCCTGACTTTC
CASSLYGFGANVLTF
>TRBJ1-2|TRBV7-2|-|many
TGTGCCAGCAGCTTAAATCCGGGGGGGAACGGCTACACCTTC
CASSLNPGGNGYTF